Shown below are 21 T cell receptor beta chains from a single sample sequenced in a study of blood T cell repertoires in COVID-19. Clones were sequenced by immunoSEQ multiplex PCR, and TCRdb holds only the in-frame ones, with some missing. Altogether 100,000 or so clones are present, around 83% being singletons, with the ten largest covering about 16%. The sample consisted of peripheral blood. These receptors were taken from a woman of 80 years or more with acute or convalescent COVID-19.

CDR3 residues: CASSSGTSGTGELFF. The CDR3 coding sequence is TGTGCCAGCTCATCCGGGACTAGCGGCACCGGGGAGCTGTTTTTT. The chain has TRBV18 and TRBJ2-2; TRBD2 matches 11 bases. The CDR3 covers 15 residues. J gave up 4 bases and V 5 bases, and 3 bases lay outside the gene matches. Germline values: CDR1 KGHSH, CDR2 LQKENI.

This clone has just one count. The chain is built from TRBV24-1 and TRBJ2-1, with D unclear. Between the trimmed V and J ends, which lost 1 base and 10 bases, there was a span of 22 bases. The CDR3 totals 17 residues. Germline loops: CDR1 KGHDR, CDR2 SFDVKD. The CDR3 DNA reads as TGTGCCACCAGTGATTTTTCGCGGAGTAGTCGCCGAGACGAGCAGTTCTTC. Its protein is CATSDFSRSSRRDEQFF.

The genes are TRBV2 and TRBJ2-1; 10 bases are shared with TRBD1. Losses at the gene ends were 6 bases for V and 3 bases for J; bases not matched to a gene: 2. Germline CDR1 is SNHLY and CDR2 is FYNNEI. The CDR3 is 14 amino acids. The CDR3 spells CASSRTGGYNEQFF. The CDR3 bases are TGTGCCAGCAGCCGGACAGGGGGCTACAATGAGCAGTTCTTC.

This clone has a single count. For the CDR3, the DNA is TGTGCCAGCAGCTTAGATATGCCTAGCTACGAGCAGTACTTC. Protein product: CASSLDMPSYEQYF. The rearrangement uses TRBV11-2 and TRBJ2-7, with unresolved D. This CDR3 spans 14 amino acids. Trimming removed 0 bases at V and 3 bases at J, with 9 bases between. Per the germline V gene, CDR1 is SGHAT and CDR2 is FQNNGV.

V and J are TRBV7-9 and TRBJ1-2; D gene uncertain. Between the trimmed V and J ends, which lost 2 bases and 4 bases, there was a span of 11 bases. The germline CDR1 and CDR2 sequences are SEHNR and FQNEAQ (reference sequence). CDR3 length equals 14 residues. The DNA for the CDR3 is TGTGCCAGCAGCTTATCATTACAGACCTATGGCTACACCTTC. Encoded protein: CASSLSLQTYGYTF.

The chain employs TRBV6-1 and TRBJ2-7; D gene ambiguous. This CDR3 contains 15 residues. From germline, CDR1 is MNHNS and CDR2 SASEGT. V shed 1 base and J shed 3 bases, with 13 bases lying between them. The CDR3 sequence: CASSEVVTLDYEQYF. DNA for the CDR3: TGTGCCAGCAGTGAAGTAGTCACCCTAGACTACGAGCAGTACTTC.

CDR3 bases: TGTGCCAGCAGTTTAACGGGCACCGGGGAGCTGTTTTTT. This gives the protein CASSLTGTGELFF. This chain connects TRBV28 to TRBJ2-2; D ambiguous. V shed 2 bases and J shed 4 bases, with 5 bases lying between them. This CDR3 has 13 residues. Per the germline V gene, CDR1 is MDHEN and CDR2 is SYDVKM.

The CDR3 spells CASSGGTGELSREQYF. CDR3 coding DNA: TGTGCCAGCAGTGGAGGGACAGGGGAGCTTAGTCGCGAGCAGTACTTC. The gene calls are TRBV6-1 and TRBJ2-7, with 10 bases aligning to TRBD1. Germline loops: CDR1 MNHNS, CDR2 SASEGT. This CDR3 contains 16 residues. The V segment lost 4 bases and the J segment 6 bases; nucleotides outside the gene matches: 12.

The rearrangement joins TRBV5-5 to TRBJ2-7; D gene unclear. This CDR3 is 15 amino acids long. Germline V gives CDR1 SGHKS, CDR2 YYEKEE (reference sequence). Trimming removed 2 bases from V and 1 base from J, with 13 bases in between. CDR3 sequence (DNA): TGTGCCAGCAGCTTTTGGCTGTTACCTTCCTACGAGCAGTACTTC. Translation gives CASSFWLLPSYEQYF.

This clone was counted only a few times. The sample holds other DNA sequences that translate to the same CDR3. This sequence joins TRBV27 and TRBJ2-1, with a tentative D call TRBD1 (5 bases). The CDR3 consists of 15 residues. Germline V gene data show CDR1 as MNHEY and CDR2 as SMNVEV (reference sequence). V was pared by 0 bases and J by 2 bases, with 8 bases between. The CDR3 here is CASSLSAGPYNEQFF. The CDR3 region has the DNA TGTGCCAGCAGTTTATCTGCAGGGCCCTACAATGAGCAGTTCTTC.

The chain uses TRBV10-3 and TRBJ2-5, with 10 bases matching TRBD1. The CDR3 consists of 14 residues. After removal of 11 bases from V and 3 bases from J, the junction contained 9 bases not matched to a gene. Germline loops: CDR1 ENHRY, CDR2 SYGVKD. The CDR3 DNA reads as TGTGCCGTACAGCCCGGGACAGGGGAAGAGACCCAGTACTTC. Translation: CAVQPGTGEETQYF.

Relative to its sample, this clone is medium-sized. V is TRBV28 and J is TRBJ1-3, with D possibly TRBD1 on 5 matching bases. Germline CDR1 is MDHEN and CDR2 is SYDVKM. This CDR3 is 20 amino acids long. Trimming pared 6 bases from V and 0 bases from J, leaving 27 bases between. The CDR3 bases are TGTGCCAGCAGCCCGTTAGGGGTAGGACGGACCACGCACTCTGGAAACACCATATATTTT. Translating gives CASSPLGVGRTTHSGNTIYF.

This clone was seen a handful of times. The CDR3 sequence is CASSPDSSKNSPLHF. CDR3 nucleotide sequence: TGCGCCAGCAGCCCGGACAGCTCTAAGAATTCACCCCTCCACTTT. This chain uses TRBV5-1 with TRBJ1-6, with D maybe TRBD1 (6 bases). Trimming removed 4 bases from V and 7 bases from J, with 15 bases in between. The CDR3 spans 15 residues. Germline V gene data show CDR1 as SGHRS and CDR2 as YFSETQ.

This chain uses TRBV6-5 with TRBJ1-3; D possibly corresponds to TRBD1 (5 bases). The germline V gene encodes CDR1 MNHEY and CDR2 SVGAGI. Trimming removed 8 bases at V and 2 bases at J, with 13 bases between. CDR3 size: 14 residues. The CDR3 sequence is CASLQTGAGNTIYF. The DNA for the CDR3 is TGTGCCAGCCTTCAGACGGGGGCTGGAAACACCATATATTTT.

The V gene is TRBV19, the J gene TRBJ2-7; TRBD2 matches at 13 bases. Germline loops: CDR1 LNHDA, CDR2 SQIVND (reference sequence). CDR3 length equals 14 residues. V was clipped by 4 bases and J by 6 bases; unmatched bases: 3. As DNA, the CDR3 is TGTGCCAGTAGTAAACTAGCGGGAGGGCTCGAGCAGTACTTC. Amino acid sequence: CASSKLAGGLEQYF.

J is TRBJ2-3 and V is TRBV28; 8 bases align to TRBD2. Germline values: CDR1 MDHEN, CDR2 SYDVKM. J gave up 10 bases and V 6 bases, and 9 bases lay outside the gene matches. The CDR3 loop spans 13 amino acids. CDR3 amino acids: CASSPSGSQSQYF. CDR3 DNA sequence: TGTGCCAGCAGCCCGAGCGGGAGTCAGTCGCAGTATTTT.

This clone was seen more than once but under ten times. This chain uses TRBV7-2 with TRBJ1-5; 7 nucleotides line up with TRBD1. Germline CDR1 and CDR2: SGHTA and FQGNSA. The CDR3 consists of 13 residues. V lost 2 bases and J lost 7; bases outside the gene matches: 2. The DNA of the CDR3 is TGTGCCAGCAGCTTACAGGGGGGCCAGCCCCAGCATTTT. It encodes CASSLQGGQPQHF.

This clone was observed a few times. The genes are TRBV5-1 and TRBJ2-1, with 14 bases aligning to TRBD2. The CDR3 runs 14 residues. CDR1 SGHRS and CDR2 YFSETQ come from the germline V gene. Trimming took 3 bases from V and 10 from J; bases not matched to a gene: 3. CDR3 in DNA: TGCGCCAGCAGCTCCGGGACTAGCGGGGGCGAGCAGTTCTTC. It encodes CASSSGTSGGEQFF.

The chain combines TRBV20-1 with TRBJ1-3; no definite D call. Deletions cut 3 bases from V and 0 bases from J, with 6 bases between. There are 13 residues in the CDR3. Germline V CDR1 and CDR2: DFQATT, SNEGSKA (reference sequence). CDR3 nucleotide sequence: TGCAGTGCTAGTTGGCCCTCTGGAAACACCATATATTTT. Translating it yields CSASWPSGNTIYF.

CDR3 protein: CASSPEPGGPLSEQFF. The CDR3 DNA is TGCGCCAGCAGCCCCGAGCCGGGAGGGCCTCTTAGTGAGCAGTTCTTC. The chain recombines TRBV5-1 with TRBJ2-1; 8 bases agree with TRBD2. Germline CDR1 and CDR2: SGHRS and YFSETQ. This CDR3 has 16 amino acids. Trimming at V came to 4 bases and at J to 9 bases, leaving 15 bases not matched to a gene. The whole variable domain, remainder taken from reference TRBV5-1 and TRBJ2-1, is KAGVTQTPRYLIKTRGQQVTLSCSPISGHRSVSWYQQTPGQGLQFLFEYFSETQRNKGNFPGRFSGRQFSNSRSEMNVSTLELGDSALYLCASSPEPGGPLSEQFFGPGTRLTVL.

This clone was seen more than once but under ten times. This chain links TRBV11-2 with TRBJ2-2; tentative D call: TRBD2 (6 bases). CDR3 length: 14 amino acids. CDR1 is SGHAT and CDR2 is FQNNGV in the germline V gene. V lost 1 base and J 7 bases, leaving 10 bases between the germline ends. CDR3 sequence (DNA): TGTGCCAGCAGCTTAGGTGGGGGGTTCGGGGAGCTGTTTTTT. It codes for CASSLGGGFGELFF.